This record concerns one T cell receptor beta chain sequence. Repertoires were generated with immunoSEQ multiplex PCR, while TCRdb's copy carries only in-frame clones and drops some. The sample records just under 65,000 clones, 91% being singletons. The data were taken from a study of T cell changes during pregnancy in multiple sclerosis. Between the trimmed V and J ends, which lost 3 bases and 0 bases, there was a span of 18 bases. Looked up from germline, CDR1 is SGDLS and CDR2 is YYNGEE. This CDR3 has 17 residues. This TCR came from a female donor in good health, enrolled as a control in a pregnancy study. V usage is TRBV9 and J usage is TRBJ1-2, with unresolved D. The sequencing used peripheral blood, collected after pregnancy. CDR3 sequence: CASSGIPPGTPNYGYTF. The DNA of the CDR3 is TGTGCCAGCAGCGGTATACCCCCAGGCACGCCTAACTATGGCTACACCTTC.